Described below is a single T cell receptor (beta chain) sequence and its context. The junction differs from germline at one of its ends, possibly a read error. This sample includes further DNA sequences coding for the same CDR3. The method was immunoSEQ multiplex PCR; TCRdb's version includes in-frame clones alone and lacks a portion of them. The table lists a few hundred thousand clones, about 95% of them singletons, with roughly 0.1% in the top ten. This entry is derived from a study of shared clonotypes between healthy human individuals. Study information: Donor ages ranged 18 to 49 years: a couple of women, a few men.

Terminally differentiated effector memory CD45RA+ cells were excluded from the naive CD8 cells, which were CD45RO-negative and positively selected for CCR7. Free of recent acute infections or vaccinations, the donors were healthy HIV-negative adults. The sequence was obtained from a woman in her thirties in good health. Material: naive CD8+ T cells sorted from blood.

This CDR3 reads CASSLVDNEQFF. DNA for the CDR3: TGCGCCAGCAGTTTGGTGGACAATGAGCAGTTCTTC. The chain couples TRBV5-1 to TRBJ2-1; D gene uncertain. The CDR3 totals 12 residues. Germline loops: CDR1 SGHRS, CDR2 YFSETQ.